This TCR beta chain was profiled in a study of control samples from healthy donors and cancer patients. Trimming removed 3 bases from V and 0 bases from J, with 21 bases in between. This CDR3 spans 18 amino acids. Germline CDR1 is MDHEN and CDR2 is SYDVKM. Profiling relied on immunoSEQ multiplex PCR, and the TCRdb table lists in-frame clones only, not all of them. The sample consists of approximately 160,000 clones, roughly 90% of them appearing once. The origin of this receptor is a woman under 40 in good health. The chain joins TRBV28 to TRBJ2-7; D perhaps matches TRBD2 (6 bases). Input material: blood. CDR3 sequence (DNA): TGTGCCAGCAGTTTGGGGACGGGACTGGGGCGCTCCTCCTACGAGCAGTACTTC. It yields the protein CASSLGTGLGRSSYEQYF.